The 12 T cell receptor beta chains below all came from one sample that was sequenced in a study of T-cell memory formation after mild COVID-19. A single record per CDR3 protein comes from TCRdb applying MiXCR to the 5' RACE reads. Here the sample spans just under 350,000 distinct CDR3 sequences, 10% to 15% being singletons. Sequencing was done on a sample of PBMCs or a T cell subset sorted from them (not recorded which). All receptors come from a man younger than 35 who had mild COVID-19 (a few samples of this study predate the infection). Cell type and time point are not known.

This clonotype was counted between two and nine times. The rearrangement uses TRBV11-2 and TRBJ2-5; TRBD2 is a possible D gene (6 bases). The ends were cut back, 4 bases at V and 1 base at J, with 16 bases in the middle. The germline V gene encodes CDR1 SGHAT and CDR2 FQNNGV. The CDR3 is 16 amino acids. The CDR3 sequence is CASSSFRLVSQETQYF. CDR3 nucleotide sequence: TGTGCCAGCAGCTCCTTTAGACTAGTCAGCCAAGAGACCCAGTACTTC.

This clonotype has just one count. The genes are TRBV6-4 and TRBJ1-1, with no clear D. The CDR3 length is 15 residues. Trimming pared 0 bases from V and 7 bases from J, leaving 15 bases between. Germline V gene data show CDR1 as MRHNA and CDR2 as SNTAGT. DNA for the CDR3: TGTGCCAGCAGTGACTCGATTGAAAGGGTCGGTGAAGCTTTCTTT. Protein sequence: CASSDSIERVGEAFF.

J is TRBJ2-2 and V is TRBV4-1; perhaps TRBD1 as D (5 bases). Germline CDR1 and CDR2: MGHRA and YSYEKL. This CDR3 has 15 amino acids. V dropped 1 base and J dropped 5 bases, with 11 bases sitting between them. The DNA for the CDR3 is TGCGCCAGCAGCCAAGCCTCCTCAGGGACCGGGGAGCTGTTTTTT. Its protein product is CASSQASSGTGELFF.

CDR3 nucleotides: TGTGCCAGCAGTTTATTTCTAGTTTCCGATACGCAGTATTTT. This sequence encodes CASSLFLVSDTQYF. This rearrangement joins TRBV12-3 or TRBV12-4 to TRBJ2-3; D not resolved. The CDR3 is 14 residues long. Deletions cut 2 bases from V and 6 bases from J, with 12 bases between.

The chain couples TRBV29-1 to TRBJ2-3; 7 bases are shared with TRBD1. Germline CDR1 is SQVTM and CDR2 is ANQGSEA. J lost 2 bases, V lost 3 bases, and 5 bases had no gene match. This CDR3 region has 14 residues. CDR3 region: CSVDDRADTDTQYF. Here the CDR3 DNA reads TGCAGCGTTGATGACAGGGCCGACACAGATACGCAGTATTTT.

The rearrangement uses TRBV7-9 and TRBJ2-7; D might be TRBD1 or TRBD2, each matching 5 bases. Per germline, CDR1 SEHNR and CDR2 FQNEAQ (reference sequence). The length of the CDR3 is 15 residues. V gave up 5 bases and J gave up 3 bases, with 17 bases separating them. Here the CDR3 DNA reads TGTGCCAGCAGCCGAGGGACGGCCCTCTACTACGAGCAGTACGTC. This encodes CASSRGTALYYEQYV.

The chain employs TRBV3-1 and TRBJ2-5; D not certain. V lost 0 bases and J lost 2, with 7 bases in between. The CDR3 extends over 14 amino acids. CDR1 is LGHDT, CDR2 YNNKEL, per germline (reference sequence). The chain's CDR3 is CASSQDTRQETQYF. The CDR3 coding sequence is TGTGCCAGCAGCCAAGATACCCGTCAAGAGACCCAGTACTTC.

This clonotype showed up just a few times. The chain couples TRBV4-3 to TRBJ1-4; 10 bases line up with TRBD1. The CDR3 is made up of 18 amino acids. The V and J ends lost 0 bases and 6 bases, in that order; junction bases with no gene match: 10. Germline CDR1 LGHNA, CDR2 YSLEER. The CDR3 is CASSQEGPGQGNDEKLFF. CDR3 nucleotides: TGCGCCAGCAGCCAAGAAGGACCGGGACAGGGGAATGATGAAAAACTGTTTTTT.

Of note for this clonotype: With a much larger clone just one base away, this may be a read error. This chain links TRBV5-1 with TRBJ2-3; TRBD1 matches 7 bases. The CDR3 has 14 residues. The germline V gene has CDR1 SGHRS and CDR2 YFSETQ. For the CDR3, the DNA is TGCGCCAGCATCTTGCAGGGGGAGACAGATACGCAGTATTTT. It specifies CASILQGETDTQYF.

The chain combines TRBV10-3 with TRBJ2-7, with D uncertain. The germline V and J ends were trimmed by 0 bases and 7 bases, with 13 bases remaining between them. The germline CDR1 and CDR2 sequences are ENHRY and SYGVKD. The length of the CDR3 is 14 residues. Here the CDR3 DNA reads TGTGCCATCAGTGAGTCGGCCGCCGCCCCGGAGCAGTACTTC. Protein: CAISESAAAPEQYF.

This clonotype was seen a handful of times. The V and J genes are TRBV5-6 and TRBJ2-1, with D unclear. The CDR3 contains 14 residues. Deletions cut 2 bases from V and 0 bases from J, with 6 bases between. The V gene's germline CDR1 is SGHDT and CDR2 YYEEEE. CDR3 region: CASSFDGSYNEQFF. Here the CDR3 DNA reads TGTGCCAGCAGCTTCGACGGCTCCTACAATGAGCAGTTCTTC.

V and J are TRBV4-1 and TRBJ2-7, with D possibly TRBD1 on 5 matching bases. CDR1 and CDR2 from the germline V gene are MGHRA and YSYEKL. The CDR3 loop spans 14 amino acids. Trimming cost V 3 bases and J 6 bases, with 15 bases left between them. CDR3 loop: CASSQETAPGEQYF. The CDR3 DNA reads as TGCGCCAGCAGCCAGGAGACAGCCCCGGGCGAGCAGTACTTC.